This TCR beta chain originates from a study of graft-versus-host responses after intestinal transplantation. Overall study context: The transplants performed in recipients were multivisceral, liver-intestinal, or isolated intestinal. The recipients all started with anti-thymocyte globulin induction and then took tacrolimus and steroids for three to four years.

Only in-frame clones appear in the TCRdb table, and some are missing; sequencing was by immunoSEQ multiplex PCR. Seen here are some 14,000 clones, about 30% observed once, and the top ten hold roughly 2%. The V gene's germline CDR1 is SSHAT and CDR2 FNYEAQ (reference sequence). V gave up 4 bases and J gave up 8 bases, with 5 bases separating them. This CDR3 region has 11 residues. Responder cells labeled with CFSE (roughly 200,000) were co-plated with irradiated stimulator cells labeled with violet dye (roughly 200,000). General study results and limits: GvH clonotypes were identified within recipient marrow, with a subset emerging first in ileum or blood. When patients had graft-donor T cell macrochimerism, their allografts held high graft-versus-host to host-versus-graft clonal ratios.

This receptor was obtained from a human patient who received an intestinal transplant. The chain links TRBV7-7 to TRBJ2-2, with a possible D match to TRBD2 (5 bases). This material consisted of alloreactive CD8+ T cells from a mixed lymphocyte reaction culture, taken before intestinal transplant. Subset specified: CFSE-low proliferating T cells sorted from roughly 6-day pre-transplant mixed lymphocyte reaction (GvH or HvG direction). The CDR3 coding sequence is TGTGCCAGCAGCTCGGGAGGGGAGCTGTTTTTT. Protein product: CASSSGGELFF. The whole variable domain, filled in from reference TRBV7-7 and TRBJ2-2, reads GAGVSQSPRYKVTKRGQDVTLRCDPISSHATLYWYQQALGQGPEFLTYFNYEAQPDKSGLPSDRFSAERPEGSISTLTIQRTEQRDSAMYRCASSSGGELFFGEGSRLTVL.